Listed below are T cell receptor beta chains from one sample, sequenced in a study of OX40 agonist ivuxolimab in advanced cancers. TCRdb's table, derived via immunoSEQ multiplex PCR, lists solely in-frame clones and lacks some. The sample holds about 94,000 clones, roughly 90% seen once. The sequences come from CD4+ or CD8+ T cells sorted from blood, collected in a trial of the OX40 agonist ivuxolimab. The receptors stem from an adult with an advanced solid tumor such as melanoma, head and neck, liver or kidney cancer. CDR3s include the opening cysteine and the closing phenylalanine or tryptophan. Each record gives: clone size, J gene, V gene, D gene, CDR3 DNA, CDR3 protein. A D gene is named only where the DNA matches it firmly. Not all rows give a size; the values are once, few, many and, for expanded clones, a class.

-,TRBJ2-7,TRBV5-1,-,TGCGCCAGCAGCTTGACAGATATGGACGAGCAGTACTTC,CASSLTDMDEQYF
-,TRBJ2-7,TRBV27,-,TGTGCCAGCAGTTCCAACAGGGTTCCCATCTACGAGCAGTACTTC,CASSSNRVPIYEQYF
-,TRBJ2-1,TRBV4-1,-,TGCGCCAGCAGCCAAGACGGCGGAGCCCAAGCGTACAATGAGCAGTTCTTC,CASSQDGGAQAYNEQFF
-,TRBJ1-1,TRBV11-2,-,TGTGCCAGCGGGAACGTAGGGTTTTTGGGAAACACTGAAGCTTTCTTT,CASGNVGFLGNTEAFF
-,TRBJ2-2,TRBV4-1,TRBD1,TGCGCCAGCGGACTAAGACAGGGGGCGACCACCGGGGAGCTGTTTTTT,CASGLRQGATTGELFF
-,TRBJ1-5,TRBV30,-,TGTGCCTGGCAGGAGGCAGGAGATCAGCCCCAGCATTTT,CAWQEAGDQPQHF
-,TRBJ2-3,TRBV7-3,-,TGTGCCAGCAGCTTAGGGTTAACAGATACGCAGTATTTT,CASSLGLTDTQYF
-,TRBJ2-5,TRBV25-1,TRBD1,TGTGCCAGCAGTGATCCGGACAGGGGGGAAGAGACCCAGTACTTC,CASSDPDRGEETQYF
-,TRBJ1-5,TRBV27,-,TGTGCCAGCAGTTTATTTGACGGCGAAAATCAGCCCCAGCATTTT,CASSLFDGENQPQHF
once,TRBJ2-6,TRBV4-2,-,TGTGCCAGCAGCTCTGGACCGGGAGGGGCCAACGTCCTGACTTTC,CASSSGPGGANVLTF
few,TRBJ2-7,TRBV15,TRBD2,TGTGCCACCAGCAGAGAGCTAGCGGGGAGTACCTACGAGCAGTACTTC,CATSRELAGSTYEQYF
few,TRBJ2-7,TRBV11-2,TRBD1,TGTGCCAGCAGCTCCGGGACAGGGGTTATCTACGAGCAGTACTTC,CASSSGTGVIYEQYF
-,TRBJ2-7,TRBV19,TRBD2,TGTGCCAGTACCGTTAGCGGGAGCGGGTTCTACGAGCAGTACTTC,CASTVSGSGFYEQYF
-,TRBJ2-1,TRBV15,TRBD1,TGTGCCACCAGCAGGGAACAGGGGGCGGCCTACAATGAGCAGTTCTTC,CATSREQGAAYNEQFF
-,TRBJ2-5,TRBV28,-,TGTGCCAGCAGAGTTCCGGGACACTTAAAGACAGAGACCCAGTACTTC,CASRVPGHLKTETQYF
few,TRBJ1-2,TRBV18,-,TGTGCCAGCTCACCCCCTAATAGGGGCTACACCTTC,CASSPPNRGYTF
-,TRBJ2-1,TRBV7-2,-,TGTGCCAGCAGCCAGCCGGGAACTGAGCAGTTCTTC,CASSQPGTEQFF
-,TRBJ2-1,TRBV15,-,TGTGCCACCAGCAGAGTGGAGGGAGACCCAAATGAGCAGTTCTTC,CATSRVEGDPNEQFF
-,TRBJ1-3,TRBV13,TRBD1,TGTGCCAGCAGCCCGGGACAGGCGGGAAACACCATATATTTT,CASSPGQAGNTIYF
-,TRBJ2-2,TRBV6-5,-,TGTGCCAGCAGCCGGCAAACCGGGGAGCTGTTTTTT,CASSRQTGELFF
-,TRBJ1-1,TRBV2,TRBD1,TGTGCCAGCAGAAAGGACAGGTCTTTTGAAGCTTTCTTT,CASRKDRSFEAFF
-,TRBJ2-3,TRBV19,-,TGTGCCAGTAGTATAGATCTCATTTTCGGCGGGGCCACAGATACGCAGTATTTT,CASSIDLIFGGATDTQYF
-,TRBJ1-6,TRBV2,-,TGTGCCAGCAGTGTAGCCCTTCTACCCGGCTCCTATAATTCACCCCTCCACTTT,CASSVALLPGSYNSPLHF
-,TRBJ2-7,TRBV11-2,TRBD1,TGTGCCAGCAGCCGGACAGGGGCCTACGAGCAGTACTTC,CASSRTGAYEQYF
-,TRBJ2-2,TRBV5-4,-,TGTGCCAGCAGCTGGGGACCGCAAAACACCGGGGAGCTGTTTTTT,CASSWGPQNTGELFF
-,TRBJ1-2,TRBV20-1,-,TGCAGCGCCAACTATGGCTACACCTTC,CSANYGYTF
-,TRBJ2-2,TRBV19,TRBD1,TGTGCCAGTAGTTACTACAGGGGGCGAGCCGGGGAGCTGTTTTTT,CASSYYRGRAGELFF
-,TRBJ1-2,TRBV28,-,TGTGCCAGCAGTTTGGGCGGGGGCTACACCTTC,CASSLGGGYTF
-,TRBJ2-7,TRBV27,-,TGTGCCAGCAGTTTCCGTACAGGGTACGAGCAGTACTTC,CASSFRTGYEQYF
-,TRBJ2-3,TRBV27,TRBD2,TGTGCCAGCAGTCCTATTAGCCTAGCGGGAGGGCCTAGCACAGATACGCAGTATTTT,CASSPISLAGGPSTDTQYF
-,TRBJ2-1,TRBV7-6,TRBD1,TGTGCCAGCAGCCATCCAACTCGGGACAGGTCCTACAATGAGCAGTTCTTC,CASSHPTRDRSYNEQFF
-,TRBJ2-7,TRBV14,-,TGTGCCAGCAGCCCGGGACCGGCCTACGAGCAGTACTTC,CASSPGPAYEQYF
-,TRBJ1-2,TRBV7-9,-,TGTGCCAGCAGCTCCCCTGACAGGCCCTATGGCTACACCTTC,CASSSPDRPYGYTF
-,TRBJ1-5,TRBV28,-,TGTGCCAGCAGTTTACAGGGTTGGAATCAGCCCCAGCATTTT,CASSLQGWNQPQHF
-,TRBJ2-2,TRBV19,-,TGTGCCAGTAGTCCCGGGATTGGGGCCGGGGAGCTGTTTTTT,CASSPGIGAGELFF
once,TRBJ1-5,TRBV28,-,TGTGCCAGCAGGCTTTACGGATTTAGGGGAGATCAGCCCCAGCATTTT,CASRLYGFRGDQPQHF
-,TRBJ2-7,TRBV6-5,TRBD1,TGTGCCAGTCGGACAGGGTGGAACTACGAGCAGTACTTC,CASRTGWNYEQYF
-,TRBJ1-6,TRBV6-1,TRBD1,TGTGCCAGCAGTGAACCGGGCAGGGGGCTGAGAAATTCACCCCTCCACTTT,CASSEPGRGLRNSPLHF
-,TRBJ1-1,TRBV9,TRBD1,TGTGCCAGCAGCGTGGGGAACCACCCCGGGACAGGGTCCACTGAAGCTTTCTTT,CASSVGNHPGTGSTEAFF
-,TRBJ2-1,TRBV7-7,-,TGTGCCAGCAGCTTAGGGGACCCGCCCTACAATGAGCAGTTCTTC,CASSLGDPPYNEQFF
-,TRBJ1-5,TRBV5-6,-,TGTGCCAGCAGCTTTGCACCGAATCAGCCCCAGCATTTT,CASSFAPNQPQHF